This passage covers 6 T cell receptor beta chains from one sample sequenced in a study of T cell responses to AZD1222 COVID-19 vaccine. Profiled with immunoSEQ multiplex PCR; TCRdb holds only in-frame clones, not every one. Of some 150,000 clones in the sample, 90% were seen once. This material consisted of peripheral blood, taken on day 0 of AZD1222 vaccination. The receptor source for this set is an adult in good health.

The genes are TRBV7-6 and TRBJ1-1, with a tentative D call TRBD1 (5 bases). The germline CDR1 and CDR2 sequences are SGHVS and FNYEAQ. Deletions cut 3 bases from V and 1 base from J, with 18 bases between. The CDR3 is made up of 17 amino acids. The CDR3 region has the DNA TGTGCCAGCAGCTTTTGGGGGGTCAAGCCCGAGAACACTGAAGCTTTCTTT. Encoded protein: CASSFWGVKPENTEAFF.

This clone is a singleton in its sample. The chain links TRBV11-3 to TRBJ1-2, with unresolved D. Germline V gene data show CDR1 as SGHNT and CDR2 as YENEEA. The CDR3 is made up of 13 amino acids. V gave up 2 bases and J gave up 2 bases, with 6 bases separating them. This chain's CDR3 is CASSLTENYGYTF. The CDR3 nucleotides read TGTGCCAGCAGCTTAACGGAGAACTATGGCTACACCTTC.

V usage is TRBV27 and J usage is TRBJ1-2; D gene uncertain. CDR3 size: 14 residues. Germline V CDR1 and CDR2: MNHEY, SMNVEV (reference sequence). Trimming stripped 6 bases from V and 0 bases from J, with 11 bases between. The CDR3 protein is CASRLGSANYGYTF. CDR3 sequence (DNA): TGTGCCAGCAGACTCGGGAGTGCTAACTATGGCTACACCTTC.

CDR3 protein: CASSGEGHRSYNEQFF. CDR3 nucleotides: TGTGCCAGCAGCGGCGAGGGACACCGCTCCTACAATGAGCAGTTCTTC. The V and J genes are TRBV2 and TRBJ2-1; D is perhaps TRBD1 (6 bases). V lost 6 bases and J lost 0, with 15 bases in between. This CDR3 contains 16 residues. Per germline, CDR1 SNHLY and CDR2 FYNNEI.

The V and J genes are TRBV24-1 and TRBJ1-5, with D uncertain. CDR3 length: 12 amino acids. The V gene lost 5 bases and the J gene lost 9 bases, with 10 bases spanning the gap. Germline V gene lookup returns CDR1 KGHDR and CDR2 SFDVKD. The CDR3 spells CATSGLYGPQHF. The CDR3 nucleotides read TGTGCCACCAGTGGCCTTTATGGGCCCCAGCATTTT.

CDR3 in amino acids: CASRFSTGLTYNEQFF. The CDR3, as DNA: TGTGCCAGCAGATTTAGTACGGGACTTACCTACAATGAGCAGTTCTTC. The chain links TRBV27 to TRBJ2-1, with D possibly matching TRBD2 (6 bases). Germline CDR1 reads MNHEY; CDR2 reads SMNVEV (reference sequence). V was shortened by 6 bases and J by 2 bases, with 17 bases between the two germline ends. The CDR3 length is 16 residues.